This TCR beta chain emerged from a study of T cells in Graves' hyperthyroidism and ophthalmopathy. Graves' hyperthyroidism was deemed stable absent ophthalmopathy progression within 18 months. The study excluded patients with uncontrolled infection, other autoimmune disease, pregnancy or lactation. Diagnoses rested on clinical symptoms, serum thyroxine and TRAb, thyroid ultrasound and orbital computed tomography. The table lists this clonotype with many counts. The CDR3 runs 13 residues. Trimming took 0 bases from V and 13 from J, leaving 15 bases between them. The germline gives CDR1 MGHRA, CDR2 YSYEKL. Using RNA transcripts as the source, TCR beta CDR3 regions were amplified. The HTBI primer set served for first-round RT-PCR of the TCR CDR3. TCRdb re-analysed the multiplex PCR reads in MiXCR, keeping a single row per CDR3 protein. The repertoire holds hundreds of thousands of distinct CDR3 sequences, with about a third as singletons.

The chain carries TRBV4-1 and TRBJ1-2, with a tentative D call TRBD1 (5 bases). Sequencing was done on a sample of blood. This receptor was identified in a woman aged 35 to 49 with Graves' hyperthyroidism. The CDR3 is CASSQEPPTGSTF. CDR3 bases: TGCGCCAGCAGCCAAGAACCCCCCACAGGATCCACCTTC.